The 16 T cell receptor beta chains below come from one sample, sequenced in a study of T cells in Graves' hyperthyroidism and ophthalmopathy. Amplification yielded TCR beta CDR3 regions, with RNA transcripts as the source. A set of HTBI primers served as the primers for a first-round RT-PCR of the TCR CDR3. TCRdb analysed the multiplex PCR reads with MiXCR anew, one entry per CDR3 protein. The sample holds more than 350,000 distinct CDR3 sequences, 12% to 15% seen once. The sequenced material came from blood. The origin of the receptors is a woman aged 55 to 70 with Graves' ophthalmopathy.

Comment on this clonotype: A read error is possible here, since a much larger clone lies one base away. In nucleotides, the CDR3 is TGTGCCAGCAGCCAAGTAGCGCCAAGCCACGAGCAGTACTTC. It translates to CASSQVAPSHEQYF. The V gene is TRBV3-1, the J gene TRBJ2-7; D perhaps matches TRBD2 (5 bases). The CDR3 runs to 14 residues. Germline V gives CDR1 LGHDT, CDR2 YNNKEL (reference sequence). Trimming shortened V by 1 base and J by 5 bases, and 12 bases separated the two germline ends.

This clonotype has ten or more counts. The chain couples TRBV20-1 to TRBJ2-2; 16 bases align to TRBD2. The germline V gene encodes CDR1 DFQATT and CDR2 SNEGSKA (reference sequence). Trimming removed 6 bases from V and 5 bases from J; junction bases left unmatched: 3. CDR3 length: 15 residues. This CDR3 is CSAQGLAGGTGELFF. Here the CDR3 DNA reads TGCAGTGCCCAGGGACTAGCGGGAGGGACCGGGGAGCTGTTTTTT.

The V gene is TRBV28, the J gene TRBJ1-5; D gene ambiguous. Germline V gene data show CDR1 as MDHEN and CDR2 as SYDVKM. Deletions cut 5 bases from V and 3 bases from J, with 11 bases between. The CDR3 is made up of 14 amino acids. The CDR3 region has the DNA TGTGCCAGCAGTCCCCGGGTCTACAATCAGCCCCAGCATTTT. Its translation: CASSPRVYNQPQHF.

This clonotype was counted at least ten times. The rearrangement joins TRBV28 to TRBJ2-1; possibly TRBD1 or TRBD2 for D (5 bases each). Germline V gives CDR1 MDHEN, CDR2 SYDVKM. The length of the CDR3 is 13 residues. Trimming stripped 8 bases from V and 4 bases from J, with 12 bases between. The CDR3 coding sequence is TGTGCCAGCCGGGACCAACCTTACAATGAGCAGTTCTTC. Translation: CASRDQPYNEQFF.

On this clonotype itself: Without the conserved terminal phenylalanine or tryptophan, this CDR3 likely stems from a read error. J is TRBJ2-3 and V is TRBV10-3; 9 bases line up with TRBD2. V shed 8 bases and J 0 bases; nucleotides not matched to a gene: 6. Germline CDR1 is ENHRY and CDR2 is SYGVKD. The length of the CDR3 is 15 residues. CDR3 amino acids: CAIQREALSTDTQYS. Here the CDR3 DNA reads TGTGCCATCCAGCGGGAGGCCCTTAGCACAGATACGCAGTATTCT.

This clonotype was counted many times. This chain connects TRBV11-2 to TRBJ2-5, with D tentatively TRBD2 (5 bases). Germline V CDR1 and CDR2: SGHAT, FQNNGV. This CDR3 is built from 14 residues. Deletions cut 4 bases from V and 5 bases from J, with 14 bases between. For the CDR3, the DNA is TGTGCCAGCAGCTCCCAGCCTACGGGGGAGACCCAGTACTTC. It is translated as CASSSQPTGETQYF.

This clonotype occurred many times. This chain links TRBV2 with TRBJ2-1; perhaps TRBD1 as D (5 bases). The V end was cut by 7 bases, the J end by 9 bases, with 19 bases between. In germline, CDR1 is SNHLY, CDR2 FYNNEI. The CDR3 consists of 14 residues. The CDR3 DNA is TGTGCCAGCAAAGTAGAGCGCCAGGGTGCTGAGCAGTTCTTC. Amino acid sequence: CASKVERQGAEQFF.

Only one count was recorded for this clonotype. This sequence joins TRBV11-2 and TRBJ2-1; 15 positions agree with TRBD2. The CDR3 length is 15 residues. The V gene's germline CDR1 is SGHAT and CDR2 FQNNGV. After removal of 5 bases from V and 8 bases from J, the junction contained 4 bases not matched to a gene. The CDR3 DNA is TGTGCCAGCAGCCCCTGGACTAGCGGGAGGGATGAGCAGTTCTTC. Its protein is CASSPWTSGRDEQFF.

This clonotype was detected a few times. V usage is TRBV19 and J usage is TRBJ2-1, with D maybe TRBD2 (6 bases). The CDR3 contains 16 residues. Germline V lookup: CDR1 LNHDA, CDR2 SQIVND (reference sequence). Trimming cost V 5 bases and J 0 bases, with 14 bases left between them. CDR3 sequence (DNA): TGTGCCAGTAGTGGGGGACTCCTCAGCTCCTACAATGAGCAGTTCTTC. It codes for CASSGGLLSSYNEQFF.

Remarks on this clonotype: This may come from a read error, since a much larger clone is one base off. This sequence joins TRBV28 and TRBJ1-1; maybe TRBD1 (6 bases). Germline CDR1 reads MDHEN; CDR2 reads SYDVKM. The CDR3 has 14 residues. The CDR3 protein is CASSVGAMNTGAFF. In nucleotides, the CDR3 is TGTGCCAGCAGTGTGGGGGCGATGAACACTGGAGCTTTCTTT.

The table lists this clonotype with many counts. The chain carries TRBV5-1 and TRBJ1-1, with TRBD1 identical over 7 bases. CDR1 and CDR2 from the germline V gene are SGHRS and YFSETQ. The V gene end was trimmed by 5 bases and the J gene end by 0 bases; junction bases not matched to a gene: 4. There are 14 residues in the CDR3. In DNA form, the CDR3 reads TGCGCCAGCAGGCCGGGACAGCTGAACACTGAAGCTTTCTTT. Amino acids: CASRPGQLNTEAFF.

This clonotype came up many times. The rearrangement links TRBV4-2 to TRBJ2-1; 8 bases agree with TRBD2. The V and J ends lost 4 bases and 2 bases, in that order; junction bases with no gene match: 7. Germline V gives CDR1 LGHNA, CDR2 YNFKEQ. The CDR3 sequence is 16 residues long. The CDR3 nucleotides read TGTGCCAGCAGCCGTACCGGGACTAGTGCCTACAATGAGCAGTTCTTC. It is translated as CASSRTGTSAYNEQFF.

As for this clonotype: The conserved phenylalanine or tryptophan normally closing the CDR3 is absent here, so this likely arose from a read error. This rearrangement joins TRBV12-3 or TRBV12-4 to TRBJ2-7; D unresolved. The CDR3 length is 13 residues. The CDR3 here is CAGSFTTPYEQYL. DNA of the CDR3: TGTGCCGGCAGTTTCACCACCCCCTACGAGCAGTACCTC.

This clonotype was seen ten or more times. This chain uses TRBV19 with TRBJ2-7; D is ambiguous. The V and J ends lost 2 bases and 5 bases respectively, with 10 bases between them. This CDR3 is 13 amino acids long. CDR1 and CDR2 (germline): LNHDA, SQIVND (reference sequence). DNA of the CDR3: TGTGCCAGTAGTATAAGACGTCAGAACGAGCAGTACTTC. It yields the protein CASSIRRQNEQYF.

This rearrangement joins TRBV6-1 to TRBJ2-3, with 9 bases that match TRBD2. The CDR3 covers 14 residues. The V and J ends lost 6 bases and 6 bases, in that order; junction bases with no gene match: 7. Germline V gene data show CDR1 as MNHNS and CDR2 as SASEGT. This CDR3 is CASRVSGRMDTQYF. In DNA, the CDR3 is TGTGCCAGCAGGGTCAGCGGGAGGATGGATACGCAGTATTTT.

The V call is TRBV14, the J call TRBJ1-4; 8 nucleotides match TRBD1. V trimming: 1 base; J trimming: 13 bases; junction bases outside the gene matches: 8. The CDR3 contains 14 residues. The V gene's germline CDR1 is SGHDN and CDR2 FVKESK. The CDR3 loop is CASSQVARGHGLFF. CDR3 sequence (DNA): TGTGCCAGCAGCCAAGTGGCCAGGGGGCATGGACTGTTTTTT.